This entry concerns a single T cell receptor (beta chain). Antigen specificity is unknown. The data originate from a study of graft-versus-host responses after intestinal transplantation. Overall study: Among the recipients, transplants were multivisceral, liver-intestinal, or isolated intestinal. Uniformly, recipients were administered anti-thymocyte globulin induction with subsequent tacrolimus and steroids for about 3 years.

Sequenced by immunoSEQ multiplex PCR; TCRdb stores in-frame clones only, minus some. In the table there are around 100,000 clones, 90% to 95% of which are singletons. Study findings and constraints: Early after transplant, HvG clones declined as circulating GvH clones peaked. GvH clones were found in recipient marrow; some appeared first in ileum or blood.

CDR1 is SGHRS and CDR2 is YFSETQ in the germline V gene. Trimming removed 0 bases at V and 0 bases at J, with 11 bases between. This CDR3 region has 16 residues. This sequence originates from a human donor who was the organ donor for an intestinal transplant. Sequencing was performed on unstimulated CD4+ T cells sorted from spleen or lymph node cells, taken before transplant. V and J are TRBV5-1 and TRBJ2-3; possibly TRBD2 for D (6 bases). The CDR3 loop is CASSLDAGSSTDTQYF. The CDR3 DNA reads as TGCGCCAGCAGCTTGGACGCGGGGTCTAGCACAGATACGCAGTATTTT.